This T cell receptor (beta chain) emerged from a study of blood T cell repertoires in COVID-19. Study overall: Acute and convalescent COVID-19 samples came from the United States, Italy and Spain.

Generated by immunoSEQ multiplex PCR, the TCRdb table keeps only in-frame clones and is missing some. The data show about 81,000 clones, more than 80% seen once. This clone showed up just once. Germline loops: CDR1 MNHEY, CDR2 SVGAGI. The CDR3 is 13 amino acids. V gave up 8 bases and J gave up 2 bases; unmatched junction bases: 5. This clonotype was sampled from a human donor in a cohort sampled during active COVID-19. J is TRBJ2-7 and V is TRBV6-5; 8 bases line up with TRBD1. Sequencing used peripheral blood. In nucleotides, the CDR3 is TGTGCCAGCCGACCACAGGGGGCCTACGAGCAGTACTTC. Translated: CASRPQGAYEQYF.